Following are 2 T cell receptor beta chains from one sample sequenced in a study of neoadjuvant anti-PD-1 for oral cavity cancer. TCRdb's copy holds only in-frame clones and misses some; the assay was immunoSEQ multiplex PCR. The sample yields approximately 15,000 clones, about 65% seen once. Sequenced material: PBMCs, taken before nivolumab (anti-PD-1) treatment. The origin of the receptors is a person between 40 and 80 years old with oral cavity squamous cell carcinoma.

V and J are TRBV5-1 and TRBJ2-6, with 9 bases that match TRBD1. The CDR3 covers 18 residues. V lost 4 bases and J lost 0; bases outside the gene matches: 8. Germline assignment: CDR1 SGHRS and CDR2 YFSETQ. CDR3 sequence reads: CASSGGTGPISGANVLTF. The CDR3 DNA reads as TGCGCCAGCAGCGGGGGGACAGGGCCTATCTCTGGGGCCAACGTCCTGACTTTC.

In its sample, this clone was seen a few times. The chain recombines TRBV7-2 with TRBJ1-1; weak D call: TRBD1 (5 bases). Germline V gives CDR1 SGHTA, CDR2 FQGNSA. The length of the CDR3 is 14 residues. The germline V and J ends were trimmed by 4 bases and 5 bases, with 14 bases remaining between them. In DNA, the CDR3 is TGTGCCAGCAGCTACCGGGACCAAAGGACTGAAGCTTTCTTT. This translates into CASSYRDQRTEAFF.